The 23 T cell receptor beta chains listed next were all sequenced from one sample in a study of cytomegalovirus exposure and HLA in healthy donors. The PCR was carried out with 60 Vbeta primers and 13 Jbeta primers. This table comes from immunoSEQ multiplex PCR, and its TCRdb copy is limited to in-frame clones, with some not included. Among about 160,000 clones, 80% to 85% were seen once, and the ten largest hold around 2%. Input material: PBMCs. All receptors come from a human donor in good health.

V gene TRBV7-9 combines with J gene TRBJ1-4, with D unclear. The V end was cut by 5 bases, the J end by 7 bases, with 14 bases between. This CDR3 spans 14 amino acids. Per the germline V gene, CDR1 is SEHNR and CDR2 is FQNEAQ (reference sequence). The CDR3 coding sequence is TGTGCCAGCAGCCAGTCCCAAAACCCTGAAAAACTGTTTTTT. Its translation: CASSQSQNPEKLFF.

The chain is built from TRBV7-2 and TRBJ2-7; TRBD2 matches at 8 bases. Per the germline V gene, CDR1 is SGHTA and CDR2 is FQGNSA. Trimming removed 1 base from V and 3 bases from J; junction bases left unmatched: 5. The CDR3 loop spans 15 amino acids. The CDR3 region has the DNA TGTGCCAGCAGCTTAGGCAGCGGGGGCCTCTACGAGCAGTACTTC. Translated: CASSLGSGGLYEQYF.

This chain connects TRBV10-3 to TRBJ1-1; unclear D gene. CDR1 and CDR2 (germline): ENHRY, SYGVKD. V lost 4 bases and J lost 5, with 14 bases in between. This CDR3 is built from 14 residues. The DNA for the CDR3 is TGTGCCATCAGTGGGGAGGCTACGGGGACTGAAGCTTTCTTT. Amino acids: CAISGEATGTEAFF.

CDR3 DNA sequence: TGTGCCAGCAGCAGGACAGGCGAGTATGGCTACACCTTC. Protein: CASSRTGEYGYTF. J is TRBJ1-2 and V is TRBV6-1; TRBD1 matches 7 bases. The CDR3 is made up of 13 amino acids. V lost 6 bases to trimming and J lost 5 bases; unmatched junction nucleotides: 6. The germline CDR1 and CDR2 sequences are MNHNS and SASEGT.

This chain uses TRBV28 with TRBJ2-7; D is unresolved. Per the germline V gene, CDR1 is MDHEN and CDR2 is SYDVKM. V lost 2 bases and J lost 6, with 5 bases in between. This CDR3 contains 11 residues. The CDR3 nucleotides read TGTGCCAGCAGTTTACTGTCCGAGCAGTACTTC. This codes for CASSLLSEQYF. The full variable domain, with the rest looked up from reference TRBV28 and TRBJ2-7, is DVKVTQSSRYLVKRTGEKVFLECVQDMDHENMFWYRQDPGLGLRLIYFSYDVKMKEKGDIPEGYSVSREKKERFSLILESASTNQTSMYLCASSLLSEQYFGPGTRLTVT.

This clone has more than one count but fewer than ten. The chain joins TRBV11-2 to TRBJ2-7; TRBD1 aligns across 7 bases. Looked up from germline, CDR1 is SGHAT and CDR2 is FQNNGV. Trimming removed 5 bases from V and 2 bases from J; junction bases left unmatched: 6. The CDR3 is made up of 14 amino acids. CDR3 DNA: TGTGCCAGCAGCCCTAGGGACAGAGCCTACGAGCAGTACTTC. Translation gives CASSPRDRAYEQYF.

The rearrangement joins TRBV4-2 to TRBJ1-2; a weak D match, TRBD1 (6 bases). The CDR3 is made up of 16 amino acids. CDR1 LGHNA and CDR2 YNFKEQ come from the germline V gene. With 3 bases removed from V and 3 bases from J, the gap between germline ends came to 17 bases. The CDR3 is CASSHIGRSGDYGYTF. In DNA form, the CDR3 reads TGTGCCAGCAGCCACATCGGGAGGTCAGGGGACTATGGCTACACCTTC.

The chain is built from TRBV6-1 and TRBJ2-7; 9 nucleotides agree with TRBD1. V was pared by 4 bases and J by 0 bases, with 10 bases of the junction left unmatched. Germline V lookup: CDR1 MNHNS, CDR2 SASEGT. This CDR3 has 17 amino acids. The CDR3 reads CASSVRRDREVSYEQYF. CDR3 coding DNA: TGTGCCAGCAGTGTTAGGAGGGACAGGGAAGTCTCCTACGAGCAGTACTTC.

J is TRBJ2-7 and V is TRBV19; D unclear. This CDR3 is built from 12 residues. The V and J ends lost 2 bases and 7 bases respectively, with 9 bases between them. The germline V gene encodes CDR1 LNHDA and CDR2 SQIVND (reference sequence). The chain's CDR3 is CASSITPAEQYF. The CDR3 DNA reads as TGTGCCAGTAGTATAACCCCAGCGGAGCAGTACTTC. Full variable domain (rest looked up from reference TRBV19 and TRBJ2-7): DGGITQSPKYLFRKEGQNVTLSCEQNLNHDAMYWYRQDPGQGLRLIYYSQIVNDFQKGDIAEGYSVSREKKESFPLTVTSAQKNPTAFYLCASSITPAEQYFGPGTRLTVT.

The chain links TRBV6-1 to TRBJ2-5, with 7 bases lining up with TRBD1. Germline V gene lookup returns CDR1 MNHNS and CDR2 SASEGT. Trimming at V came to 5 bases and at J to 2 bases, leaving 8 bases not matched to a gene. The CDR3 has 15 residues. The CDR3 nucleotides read TGTGCCAGCAGTAGCCGAGGGACAGCACAAGAGACCCAGTACTTC. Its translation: CASSSRGTAQETQYF.

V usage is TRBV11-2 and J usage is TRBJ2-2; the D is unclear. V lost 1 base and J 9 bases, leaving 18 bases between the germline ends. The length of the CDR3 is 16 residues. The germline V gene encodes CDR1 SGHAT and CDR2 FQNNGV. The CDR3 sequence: CASSLVINTKSWELFF. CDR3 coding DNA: TGTGCCAGCAGCTTAGTGATAAACACTAAAAGTTGGGAGCTGTTTTTT. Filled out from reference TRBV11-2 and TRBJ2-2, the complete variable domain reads EAGVAQSPRYKIIEKRQSVAFWCNPISGHATLYWYQQILGQGPKLLIQFQNNGVVDDSQLPKDRFSAERLKGVDSTLKIQPAKLEDSAVYLCASSLVINTKSWELFFGEGSRLTVL.

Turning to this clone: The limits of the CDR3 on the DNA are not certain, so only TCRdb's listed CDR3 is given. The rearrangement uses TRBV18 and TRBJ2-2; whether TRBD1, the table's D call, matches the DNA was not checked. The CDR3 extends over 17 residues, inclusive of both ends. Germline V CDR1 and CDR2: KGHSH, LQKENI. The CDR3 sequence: CASSPLWQGSITGELFF.

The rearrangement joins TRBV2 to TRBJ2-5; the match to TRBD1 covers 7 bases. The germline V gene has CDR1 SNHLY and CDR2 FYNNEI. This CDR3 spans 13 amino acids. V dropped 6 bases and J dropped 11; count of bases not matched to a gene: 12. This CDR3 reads CASRNPDRVGQYF. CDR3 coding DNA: TGTGCCAGCAGAAACCCCGACAGGGTAGGGCAGTACTTC.

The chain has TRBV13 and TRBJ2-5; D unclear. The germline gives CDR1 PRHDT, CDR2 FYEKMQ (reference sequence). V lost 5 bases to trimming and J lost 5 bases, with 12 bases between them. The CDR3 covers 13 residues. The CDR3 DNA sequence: TGTGCCAGCAGCAGTACCCCCGGGGAGACCCAGTACTTC. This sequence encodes CASSSTPGETQYF. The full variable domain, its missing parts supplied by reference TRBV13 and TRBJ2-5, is AAGVIQSPRHLIKEKRETATLKCYPIPRHDTVYWYQQGPGQDPQFLISFYEKMQSDKGSIPDRFSAQQFSDYHSELNMSSLELGDSALYFCASSSTPGETQYFGPGTRLLVL.

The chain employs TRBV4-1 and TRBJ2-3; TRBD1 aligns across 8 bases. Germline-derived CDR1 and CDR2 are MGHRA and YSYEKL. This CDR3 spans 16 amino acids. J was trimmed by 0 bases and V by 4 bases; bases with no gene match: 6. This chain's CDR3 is CASSPSGQESTDTQYF. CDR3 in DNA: TGCGCCAGCAGCCCATCGGGACAGGAGAGCACAGATACGCAGTATTTT.

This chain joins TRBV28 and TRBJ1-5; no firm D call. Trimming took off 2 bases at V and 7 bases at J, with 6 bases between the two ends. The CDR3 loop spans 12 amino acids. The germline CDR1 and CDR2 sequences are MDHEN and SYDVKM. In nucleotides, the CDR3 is TGTGCCAGCAGTTTACAGGTCCAGCCCCAGCATTTT. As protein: CASSLQVQPQHF.

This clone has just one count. CDR3 nucleotide sequence: TGTGCCAGCAGCGCGATCAGGACAGGGGACACCGGGGAGCTGTTTTTT. Translating it yields CASSAIRTGDTGELFF. The genes are TRBV9 and TRBJ2-2; 9 nucleotides match TRBD1. The CDR3 runs 16 residues. V dropped 3 bases and J dropped 3; count of bases not matched to a gene: 6. Germline lookup yields CDR1 SGDLS and CDR2 YYNGEE.

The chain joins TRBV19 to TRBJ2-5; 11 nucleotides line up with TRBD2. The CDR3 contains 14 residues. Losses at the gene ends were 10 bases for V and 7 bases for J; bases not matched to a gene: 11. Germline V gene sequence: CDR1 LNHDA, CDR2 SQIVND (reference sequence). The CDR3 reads CATRPSGGLGTQYF. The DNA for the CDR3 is TGTGCCACGCGTCCTAGCGGGGGGTTAGGGACCCAGTACTTC.

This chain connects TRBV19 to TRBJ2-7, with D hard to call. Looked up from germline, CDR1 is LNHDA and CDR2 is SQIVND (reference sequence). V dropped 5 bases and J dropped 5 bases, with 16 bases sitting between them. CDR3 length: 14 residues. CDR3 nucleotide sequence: TGTGCCAGTAGTTCGCAGGCATCTTTTGACGAGCAGTACTTC. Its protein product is CASSSQASFDEQYF.

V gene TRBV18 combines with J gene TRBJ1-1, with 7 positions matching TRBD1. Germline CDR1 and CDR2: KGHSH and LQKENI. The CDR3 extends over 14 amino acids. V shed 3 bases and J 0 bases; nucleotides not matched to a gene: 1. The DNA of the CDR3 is TGTGCCAGCTCACCCGACAGGGTGAACACTGAAGCTTTCTTT. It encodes CASSPDRVNTEAFF.

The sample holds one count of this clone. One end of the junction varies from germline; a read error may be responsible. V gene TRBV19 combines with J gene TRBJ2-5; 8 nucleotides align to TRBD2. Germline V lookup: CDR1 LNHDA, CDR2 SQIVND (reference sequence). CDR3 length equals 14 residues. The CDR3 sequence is CASSVGGGQGTQYF. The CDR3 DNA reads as TGTGCCAGTAGTGTCGGGGGGGGCCAAGGGACCCAGTACTTC.

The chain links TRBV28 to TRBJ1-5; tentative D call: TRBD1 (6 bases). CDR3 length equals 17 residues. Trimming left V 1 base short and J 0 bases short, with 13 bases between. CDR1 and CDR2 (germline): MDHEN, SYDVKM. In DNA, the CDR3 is TGTGCCAGCAGTTTATTTACAGGGAGTCTTAGCAATCAGCCCCAGCATTTT. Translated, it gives CASSLFTGSLSNQPQHF.

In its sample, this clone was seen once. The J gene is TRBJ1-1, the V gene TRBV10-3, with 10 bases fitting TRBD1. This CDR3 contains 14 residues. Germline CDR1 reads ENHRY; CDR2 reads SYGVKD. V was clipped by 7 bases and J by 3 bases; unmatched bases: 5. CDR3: CAITEDRGHTEAFF. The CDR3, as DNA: TGTGCCATCACTGAAGACAGGGGGCACACTGAAGCTTTCTTT.